This T cell receptor beta chain was captured in a study of blood T cell repertoires in COVID-19. Whole-study context: Acute and convalescent COVID-19 samples came from the United States, Italy and Spain. T cells, B-cell-depleted T cells, or PBMCs supplied cDNA or gDNA.

The authors' processing: Reference gene primers were amplified, and this amplification served to estimate nucleated cell counts. TCRdb keeps only in-frame clones here, not all; method: immunoSEQ multiplex PCR. The V and J calls and clone size are taken from that table; D and trimming were inferred from the DNA. The sample comprises about 150,000 clones, roughly 89% of which are singletons, and 0.55% rests with the top ten. The ends lost 2 bases at V and 4 bases at J; junction bases unmatched: 2. This CDR3 has 14 residues. Germline V lookup: CDR1 MNHEY, CDR2 SMNVEV (reference sequence). The clonotype comes from a man aged 45-65 years with acute or convalescent COVID-19. Specimen: peripheral blood. V is TRBV27 and J is TRBJ2-1; TRBD1 agrees at 7 bases. The CDR3 nucleotides read TGTGCCAGCAGTTTAGGACAGGTTTACAATGAGCAGTTCTTC. It codes for CASSLGQVYNEQFF.